A single sample gave rise to the 26 T cell receptor beta chains below, sequenced in a study of T cell responses to AZD1222 COVID-19 vaccine. Sequencing was performed with immunoSEQ multiplex PCR; in TCRdb, only in-frame clones are kept and a portion is missing. The table has about 120,000 clones, 80% to 90% seen once; the top ten hold 9.4%. The source was peripheral blood, collected on day 0 of AZD1222 vaccination. These TCRs come from an adult in good health.

The rearrangement joins TRBV30 to TRBJ1-6; 8 bases map to TRBD1. This CDR3 spans 13 amino acids. The J segment lost 10 bases and the V segment lost 3 bases, leaving 5 bases of the junction unmatched. CDR1 and CDR2 (germline): GTSNPN, SVGIG (reference sequence). The CDR3 loop is CAWRDRAASPLHF. The CDR3 DNA is TGTGCCTGGAGGGACAGGGCGGCCTCACCCCTCCACTTT.

This clone was seen only once. The J gene is TRBJ1-2, the V gene TRBV3-1 (or the pseudogene TRBV3-2); D not resolved. The germline V gene encodes CDR1 LGHDT and CDR2 YNNKEL (reference sequence). V dropped 3 bases and J dropped 3 bases, with 8 bases sitting between them. The length of the CDR3 is 13 residues. This chain's CDR3 is CASSHIQDYGYTF. The CDR3 DNA reads TGTGCCAGCAGCCATATTCAGGACTATGGCTACACCTTC.

V usage is TRBV7-8 and J usage is TRBJ2-7, with D perhaps matching TRBD1 or TRBD2 (5 bases each). Between the trimmed V and J ends, which lost 5 bases and 10 bases, there was a span of 21 bases. CDR3 length: 14 amino acids. CDR1 and CDR2 (germline): SGHVS, FQNEAQ. CDR3 DNA sequence: TGTGCCAGCAGCGCTGGCAAGGCTCCAAGGGACCAGTACTTC. Translation gives CASSAGKAPRDQYF.

V and J are TRBV18 and TRBJ1-2; the D gene is possibly TRBD1 (5 bases). Germline CDR1 is KGHSH and CDR2 is LQKENI. Deletions cut 6 bases from V and 6 bases from J, with 17 bases between. The CDR3 runs 14 residues. The DNA for the CDR3 is TGTGCCAGCTCTTCAACAGGAGGCGGGGATGGCTACACCTTC. Translated: CASSSTGGGDGYTF.

This sequence joins TRBV7-9 and TRBJ2-2; D not resolved. The CDR3 length is 14 residues. Deletions cut 3 bases from V and 3 bases from J, with 8 bases between. Looked up from germline, CDR1 is SEHNR and CDR2 is FQNEAQ (reference sequence). The CDR3 here is CASSFARDTGELFF. The CDR3 DNA follows: TGTGCCAGCAGCTTCGCAAGGGACACCGGGGAGCTGTTTTTT.

V gene TRBV11-1 combines with J gene TRBJ1-1; tentative D call: TRBD1 (6 bases). This CDR3 has 15 amino acids. Germline lookup yields CDR1 SGHAT and CDR2 FQDESV (reference sequence). The V gene lost 1 base and the J gene lost 3 bases, with 12 bases spanning the gap. The chain's CDR3 is CASSLGRGADTEAFF. CDR3 in DNA: TGTGCCAGCAGCTTAGGAAGGGGGGCGGACACTGAAGCTTTCTTT.

This clone was recorded once. V usage is TRBV4-2 and J usage is TRBJ1-2, with D possibly being TRBD1 (6 bases). V was pared by 1 base and J by 3 bases, with 15 bases between. This CDR3 contains 16 residues. CDR1 and CDR2 from the germline V gene are LGHNA and YNFKEQ. The CDR3 spells CASSQVNREKDYGYTF. The CDR3 region has the DNA TGTGCCAGCAGCCAAGTTAACAGGGAGAAGGACTATGGCTACACCTTC.

The CDR3 DNA sequence: TGTGCCAGCAGTTTATGGGGCGCGGGGACTGAAGCTTTCTTT. This encodes CASSLWGAGTEAFF. The chain combines TRBV28 with TRBJ1-1; D uncertain. In germline, CDR1 is MDHEN, CDR2 SYDVKM. The CDR3 contains 14 residues. Trimming cost V 0 bases and J 5 bases, with 10 bases left between them.

V is TRBV30 and J is TRBJ1-6; tentative D call: TRBD1 (6 bases). V lost 4 bases and J 6 bases, leaving 16 bases between the germline ends. The CDR3 totals 15 residues. Looked up from germline, CDR1 is GTSNPN and CDR2 is SVGIG (reference sequence). CDR3 nucleotides: TGTGCCTGGACTCCTGGGGGGGCGGGTAATTCACCCCTCCACTTT. Translation: CAWTPGGAGNSPLHF.

The CDR3 spells CASSPAGGQETQYF. In nucleotides, the CDR3 is TGCGCCAGCAGCCCAGCGGGCGGCCAAGAGACCCAGTACTTC. The V gene is TRBV5-1, the J gene TRBJ2-5, with D possibly being TRBD2 (6 bases). CDR1 and CDR2 (germline): SGHRS, YFSETQ. V lost 4 bases to trimming and J lost 1 base, with 11 bases between them. This CDR3 is 14 amino acids long.

The gene calls are TRBV3-1 (or the pseudogene TRBV3-2) and TRBJ2-1; 9 bases map to TRBD1. The ends lost 6 bases at V and 5 bases at J; junction bases unmatched: 11. CDR3 size: 16 residues. CDR1 and CDR2 (germline): LGHDT, YNNKEL (reference sequence). The CDR3 region is CASSLSPGQGDNEQFF. The CDR3 DNA reads TGTGCCAGCAGTCTCTCCCCGGGACAGGGAGACAATGAGCAGTTCTTC.

This chain joins TRBV19 and TRBJ2-5; a possible D gene is TRBD1 (5 bases). The germline V gene encodes CDR1 LNHDA and CDR2 SQIVND (reference sequence). CDR3 length: 15 amino acids. V lost 1 base and J lost 5, with 14 bases in between. As DNA, the CDR3 is TGTGCCAGTAGTATAGGGCAGATCAGGGCGGAGACCCAGTACTTC. Its protein product is CASSIGQIRAETQYF.

The rearrangement uses TRBV2 and TRBJ1-5; D is possibly TRBD1 (5 bases). Trimming left V 4 bases short and J 4 bases short, with 11 bases between. There are 14 residues in the CDR3. Germline lookup yields CDR1 SNHLY and CDR2 FYNNEI. The CDR3, as DNA: TGTGCCAGCAGTGGACAGAGAAAGAATCAGCCCCAGCATTTT. Translation gives CASSGQRKNQPQHF.

The V gene is TRBV11-2, the J gene TRBJ2-7; the D gene is possibly TRBD2 (5 bases). Germline CDR1 SGHAT, CDR2 FQNNGV. The germline V and J ends were trimmed by 2 bases and 0 bases, with 11 bases remaining between them. The CDR3 covers 15 residues. In nucleotides, the CDR3 is TGTGCCAGCAGCTTATATGAGGACTCCTCCTACGAGCAGTACTTC. It yields the protein CASSLYEDSSYEQYF.

This clone was observed a single time. The chain joins TRBV6-2 or TRBV6-3 to TRBJ2-7, with 9 positions matching TRBD2. CDR1 is MNHEY and CDR2 is SVGEGT in the germline V gene. Germline trimming cut 2 bases from V and 3 bases from J; bases unmatched to any gene: 8. The CDR3 has 16 amino acids. CDR3 residues: CASSYRGGGAHYEQYF. In DNA form, the CDR3 reads TGTGCCAGCAGTTACCGTGGCGGGGGGGCTCACTACGAGCAGTACTTC.

This chain uses TRBV3-1 (or the pseudogene TRBV3-2) with TRBJ2-3; 8 nucleotides align to TRBD2. J gave up 2 bases and V 0 bases, and 7 bases lay outside the gene matches. The germline V gene encodes CDR1 LGHDT and CDR2 YNNKEL (reference sequence). The CDR3 has 17 amino acids. In DNA, the CDR3 is TGTGCCAGCAGCCAAGATGGGCGGGGGGCTTCCACAGATACGCAGTATTTT. As protein: CASSQDGRGASTDTQYF.

The rearrangement links TRBV19 to TRBJ1-6; D may be TRBD1 (6 bases). The V end was cut by 1 base, the J end by 10 bases, with 14 bases between. Germline CDR1 is LNHDA and CDR2 is SQIVND (reference sequence). The CDR3 runs to 15 residues. The CDR3: CASSIGARGNSPLHF. Here the CDR3 DNA reads TGTGCCAGTAGTATAGGAGCCAGGGGTAACTCACCCCTCCACTTT.

The V gene is TRBV2, the J gene TRBJ2-5; D is unresolved. Germline loops: CDR1 SNHLY, CDR2 FYNNEI. The V gene lost 3 bases and the J gene lost 7 bases, with 6 bases spanning the gap. The CDR3 extends over 11 amino acids. The CDR3, as DNA: TGTGCCAGCAGTGAGGTGGGGACCCAGTACTTC. This encodes CASSEVGTQYF.

The chain employs TRBV2 and TRBJ2-7; D call uncertain. V was cut by 4 bases and J by 5 bases, with 12 bases left in between. Germline lookup yields CDR1 SNHLY and CDR2 FYNNEI. The CDR3 has 13 residues. Here the CDR3 DNA reads TGTGCCAGCAGTGGAGAGACCAGAAACGAGCAGTACTTC. Amino acid sequence: CASSGETRNEQYF.

This rearrangement joins TRBV28 to TRBJ1-5, with no clear D. The CDR3 consists of 12 residues. V was trimmed by 3 bases and J by 9 bases, leaving 9 bases between them. From germline, CDR1 is MDHEN and CDR2 SYDVKM. This chain's CDR3 is CASSLQAGPQHF. The CDR3 nucleotides read TGTGCCAGCAGTTTGCAGGCGGGGCCCCAGCATTTT.

The V and J genes are TRBV24-1 and TRBJ1-5; D is ambiguous. CDR1 is KGHDR, CDR2 SFDVKD, per germline. With 5 bases removed from V and 0 bases from J, the gap between germline ends came to 10 bases. The CDR3 sequence is 15 residues long. CDR3 loop: CATSAAGISNQPQHF. The CDR3 region has the DNA TGTGCCACCAGTGCGGCGGGGATTAGCAATCAGCCCCAGCATTTT.

This chain links TRBV7-2 with TRBJ2-1; 9 bases map to TRBD1. V lost 6 bases to trimming and J lost 1 base; unmatched junction nucleotides: 7. The CDR3 extends over 16 amino acids. Germline-derived CDR1 and CDR2 are SGHTA and FQGNSA. The CDR3 protein is CASRSGQGGSYNEQFF. The CDR3 DNA reads as TGTGCCAGCAGGTCGGGACAGGGAGGGTCCTACAATGAGCAGTTCTTC.

This CDR3 is CASSPATENTEAFF. CDR3 DNA: TGTGCCAGCTCACCAGCGACGGAGAACACTGAAGCTTTCTTT. The gene calls are TRBV18 and TRBJ1-1, with unresolved D. V lost 2 bases, J lost 1 base, and 8 bases lay in between. CDR1 is KGHSH and CDR2 is LQKENI in the germline V gene. CDR3 length: 14 residues.

V usage is TRBV7-9 and J usage is TRBJ1-6, with 7 bases fitting TRBD1. The trim removed 3 bases at V and 10 bases at J, leaving 9 bases unmatched. CDR1 and CDR2 (germline): SEHNR, FQNEAQ (reference sequence). The CDR3 has 15 residues. This chain's CDR3 is CASSLRGQTGSPLHF. The CDR3 DNA reads TGTGCCAGCAGCTTGCGGGGACAGACGGGCTCACCCCTCCACTTT.

This chain connects TRBV12-3 or TRBV12-4 to TRBJ1-2; D is undetermined. CDR3 size: 13 residues. Trimming took 5 bases from V and 4 from J, leaving 11 bases between them. The CDR3: CASSLDGPYGYTF. Here the CDR3 DNA reads TGTGCCAGCAGTCTGGACGGACCCTATGGCTACACCTTC.

The J gene is TRBJ1-3, the V gene TRBV5-1, with 7 bases aligning to TRBD1. In germline, CDR1 is SGHRS, CDR2 YFSETQ. With 4 bases clipped from V and 2 bases from J, the junction kept 9 bases outside the gene matches. The CDR3 covers 16 residues. The CDR3, as DNA: TGCGCCAGCAGCCCTTATCAGGGGGGTACTGGAAACACCATATATTTT. Amino acid sequence: CASSPYQGGTGNTIYF.